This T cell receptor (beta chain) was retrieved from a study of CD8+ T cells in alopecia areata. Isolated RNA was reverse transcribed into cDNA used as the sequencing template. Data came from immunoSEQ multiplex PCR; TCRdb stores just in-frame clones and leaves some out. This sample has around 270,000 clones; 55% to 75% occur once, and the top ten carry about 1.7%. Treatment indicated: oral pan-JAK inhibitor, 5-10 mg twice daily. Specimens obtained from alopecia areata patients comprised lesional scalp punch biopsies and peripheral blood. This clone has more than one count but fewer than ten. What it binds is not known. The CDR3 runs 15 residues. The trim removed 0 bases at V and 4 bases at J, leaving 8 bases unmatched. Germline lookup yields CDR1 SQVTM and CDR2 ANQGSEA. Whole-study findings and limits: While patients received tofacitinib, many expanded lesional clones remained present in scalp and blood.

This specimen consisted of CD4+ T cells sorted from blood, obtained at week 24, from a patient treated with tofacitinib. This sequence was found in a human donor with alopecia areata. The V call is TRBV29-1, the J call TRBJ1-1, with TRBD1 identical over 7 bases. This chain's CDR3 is CSVEDGAGGPTEAFF. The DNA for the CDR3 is TGCAGCGTTGAAGATGGGGCAGGGGGACCCACTGAAGCTTTCTTT.